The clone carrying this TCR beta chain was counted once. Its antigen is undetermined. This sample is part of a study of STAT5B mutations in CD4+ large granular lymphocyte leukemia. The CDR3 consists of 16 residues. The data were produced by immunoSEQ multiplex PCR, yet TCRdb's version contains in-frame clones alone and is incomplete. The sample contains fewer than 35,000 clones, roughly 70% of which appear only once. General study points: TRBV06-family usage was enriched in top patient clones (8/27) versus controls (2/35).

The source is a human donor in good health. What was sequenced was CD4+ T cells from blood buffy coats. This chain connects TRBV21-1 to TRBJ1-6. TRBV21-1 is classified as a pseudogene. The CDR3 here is CASSIAVGMLDSPLHF. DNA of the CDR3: TGTGCCAGCAGCATAGCGGTGGGTATGTTGGATTCACCCCTCCACTTT.